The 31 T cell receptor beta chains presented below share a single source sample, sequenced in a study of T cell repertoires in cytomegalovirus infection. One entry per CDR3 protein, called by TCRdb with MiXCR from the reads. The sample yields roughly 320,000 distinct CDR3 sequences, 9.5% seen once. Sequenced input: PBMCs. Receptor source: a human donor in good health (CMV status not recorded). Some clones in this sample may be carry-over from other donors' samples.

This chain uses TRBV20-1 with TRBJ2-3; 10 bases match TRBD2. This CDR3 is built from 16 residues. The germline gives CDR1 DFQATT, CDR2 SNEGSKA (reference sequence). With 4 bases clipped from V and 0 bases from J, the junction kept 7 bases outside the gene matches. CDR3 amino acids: CSATPSGSFSTDTQYF. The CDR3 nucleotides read TGCAGTGCTACCCCTAGCGGGAGTTTTAGCACAGATACGCAGTATTTT.

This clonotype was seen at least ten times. This CDR3 is CASSTGDPGNQPQHF. The CDR3 region has the DNA TGTGCCAGCAGTACAGGGGACCCGGGCAATCAGCCCCAGCATTTT. The chain recombines TRBV28 with TRBJ1-5, with 7 bases fitting TRBD1. With 5 bases clipped from V and 2 bases from J, the junction kept 6 bases outside the gene matches. The CDR3 consists of 15 residues. Germline V gives CDR1 MDHEN, CDR2 SYDVKM.

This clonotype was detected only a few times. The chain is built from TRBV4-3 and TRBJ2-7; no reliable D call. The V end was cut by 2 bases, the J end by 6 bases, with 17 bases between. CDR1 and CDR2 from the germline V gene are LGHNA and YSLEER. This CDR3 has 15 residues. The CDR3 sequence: CASSQTFSYLSEQYF. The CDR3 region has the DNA TGCGCCAGCAGCCAAACGTTTAGCTATCTGAGCGAGCAGTACTTC.

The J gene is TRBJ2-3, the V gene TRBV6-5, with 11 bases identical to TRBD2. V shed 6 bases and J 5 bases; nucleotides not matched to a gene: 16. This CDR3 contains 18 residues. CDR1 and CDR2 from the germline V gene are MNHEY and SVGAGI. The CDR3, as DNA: TGTGCCAGCAGCTACCTAAGACTTAGCGGGGGGGCAGAAGATACGCAGTATTTT. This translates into CASSYLRLSGGAEDTQYF.

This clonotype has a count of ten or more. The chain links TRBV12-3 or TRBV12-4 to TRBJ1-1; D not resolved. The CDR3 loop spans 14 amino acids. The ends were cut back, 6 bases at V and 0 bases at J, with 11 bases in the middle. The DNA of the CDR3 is TGTGCCAGCAGGGCTTCAAACATGAACACTGAAGCTTTCTTT. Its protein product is CASRASNMNTEAFF.

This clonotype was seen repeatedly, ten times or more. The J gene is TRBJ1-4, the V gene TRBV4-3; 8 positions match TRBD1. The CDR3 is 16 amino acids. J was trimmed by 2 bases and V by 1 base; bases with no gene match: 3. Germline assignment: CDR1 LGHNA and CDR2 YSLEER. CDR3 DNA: TGCGCCAGCAGCCAAGCAACAGGGGGGACTAATGAAAAACTGTTTTTT. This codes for CASSQATGGTNEKLFF.

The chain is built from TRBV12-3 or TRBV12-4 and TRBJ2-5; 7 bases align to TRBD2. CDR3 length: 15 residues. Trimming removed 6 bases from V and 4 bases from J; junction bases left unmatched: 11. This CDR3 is CASSPNQGGPETQYF. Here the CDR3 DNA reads TGTGCCAGCAGCCCGAACCAGGGAGGGCCAGAGACCCAGTACTTC.

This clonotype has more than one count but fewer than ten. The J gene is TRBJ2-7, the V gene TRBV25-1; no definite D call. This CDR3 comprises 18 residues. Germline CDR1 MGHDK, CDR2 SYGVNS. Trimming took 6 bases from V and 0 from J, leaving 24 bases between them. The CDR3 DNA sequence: TGTGCCAGCAGCAGCTCATCACAGCCGGAATCGAGCTCCTACGAGCAGTACTTC. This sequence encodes CASSSSSQPESSSYEQYF.

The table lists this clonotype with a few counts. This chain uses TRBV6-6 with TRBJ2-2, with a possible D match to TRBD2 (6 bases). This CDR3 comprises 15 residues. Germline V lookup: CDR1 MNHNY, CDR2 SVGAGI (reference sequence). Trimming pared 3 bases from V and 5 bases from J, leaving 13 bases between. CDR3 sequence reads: CASSYLREKTGELFF. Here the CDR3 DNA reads TGTGCCAGCAGTTATTTGCGGGAAAAGACCGGGGAGCTGTTTTTT.

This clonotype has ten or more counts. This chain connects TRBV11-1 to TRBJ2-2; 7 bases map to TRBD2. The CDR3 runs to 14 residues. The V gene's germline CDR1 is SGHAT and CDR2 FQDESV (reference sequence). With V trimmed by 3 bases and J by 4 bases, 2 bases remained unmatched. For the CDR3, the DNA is TGTGCCAGCAGCTTCGGGACTACCACCGGGGAGCTGTTTTTT. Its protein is CASSFGTTTGELFF.

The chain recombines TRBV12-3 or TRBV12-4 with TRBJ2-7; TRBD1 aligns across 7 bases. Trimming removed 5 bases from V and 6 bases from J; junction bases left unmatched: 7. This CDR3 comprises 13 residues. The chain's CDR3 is CASSPTHRGEQYF. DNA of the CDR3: TGTGCCAGCAGTCCAACACACAGGGGCGAGCAGTACTTC.

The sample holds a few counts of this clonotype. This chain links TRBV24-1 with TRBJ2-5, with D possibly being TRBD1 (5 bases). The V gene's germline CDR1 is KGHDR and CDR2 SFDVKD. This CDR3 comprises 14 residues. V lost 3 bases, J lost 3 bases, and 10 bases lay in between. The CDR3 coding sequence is TGTGCCACCAGTGATCCCGACAGAGAAGAGACCCAGTACTTC. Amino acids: CATSDPDREETQYF.

The CDR3 reads CASSSRDGPYEQYF. The CDR3 bases are TGTGCCAGCAGCTCAAGGGACGGCCCCTACGAGCAGTACTTC. V gene TRBV7-6 combines with J gene TRBJ2-7; D is tentatively TRBD1 or TRBD2 (5 bases each). The CDR3 has 14 residues. V was shortened by 4 bases and J by 2 bases, with 12 bases between the two germline ends. Germline CDR1 reads SGHVS; CDR2 reads FNYEAQ. Combining the CDR3 with reference TRBV7-6 and TRBJ2-7 gives the whole variable domain GAGVSQSPRYKVTKRGQDVALRCDPISGHVSLYWYRQALGQGPEFLTYFNYEAQQDKSGLPNDRFSAERPEGSISTLTIQRTEQRDSAMYRCASSSRDGPYEQYFGPGTRLTVT.

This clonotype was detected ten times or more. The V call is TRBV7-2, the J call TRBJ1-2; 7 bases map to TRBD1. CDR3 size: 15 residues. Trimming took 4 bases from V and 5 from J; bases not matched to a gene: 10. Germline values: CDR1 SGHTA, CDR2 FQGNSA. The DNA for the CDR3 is TGTGCCAGCAGCTCGCTAATGGACAGGACATATGGCTACACCTTC. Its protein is CASSSLMDRTYGYTF.

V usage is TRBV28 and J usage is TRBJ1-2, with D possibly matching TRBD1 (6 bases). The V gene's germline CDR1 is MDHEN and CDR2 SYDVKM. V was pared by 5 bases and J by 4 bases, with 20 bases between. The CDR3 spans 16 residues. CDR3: CASSPVPGGARYGYTF. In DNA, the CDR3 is TGTGCCAGCAGTCCCGTGCCGGGGGGGGCACGCTATGGCTACACCTTC.

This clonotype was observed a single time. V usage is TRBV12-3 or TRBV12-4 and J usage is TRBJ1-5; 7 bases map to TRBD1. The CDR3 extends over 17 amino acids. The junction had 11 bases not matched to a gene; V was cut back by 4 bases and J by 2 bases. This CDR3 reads CASSSGTGARRNQPQHF. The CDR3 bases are TGTGCCAGCAGTTCGGGAACAGGGGCGAGGCGCAATCAGCCCCAGCATTTT.

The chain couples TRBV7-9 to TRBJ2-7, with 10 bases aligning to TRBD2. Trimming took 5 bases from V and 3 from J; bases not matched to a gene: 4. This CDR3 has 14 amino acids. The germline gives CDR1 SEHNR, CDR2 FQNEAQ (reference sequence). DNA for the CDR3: TGTGCCAGCAGCGGAGCGGGGGGGAACTACGAGCAGTACTTC. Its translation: CASSGAGGNYEQYF.

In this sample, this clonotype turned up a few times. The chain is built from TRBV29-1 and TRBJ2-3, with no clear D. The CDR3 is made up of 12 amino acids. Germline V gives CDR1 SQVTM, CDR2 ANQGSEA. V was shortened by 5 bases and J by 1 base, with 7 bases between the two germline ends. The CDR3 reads CSVRQGTDTQYF. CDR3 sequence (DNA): TGCAGCGTTCGGCAGGGCACAGATACGCAGTATTTT.

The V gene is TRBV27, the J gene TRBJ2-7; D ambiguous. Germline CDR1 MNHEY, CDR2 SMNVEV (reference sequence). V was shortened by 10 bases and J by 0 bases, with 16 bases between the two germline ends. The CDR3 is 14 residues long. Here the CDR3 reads CATRTELPSYEQYF. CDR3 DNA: TGTGCCACCAGGACGGAATTGCCCTCCTACGAGCAGTACTTC.

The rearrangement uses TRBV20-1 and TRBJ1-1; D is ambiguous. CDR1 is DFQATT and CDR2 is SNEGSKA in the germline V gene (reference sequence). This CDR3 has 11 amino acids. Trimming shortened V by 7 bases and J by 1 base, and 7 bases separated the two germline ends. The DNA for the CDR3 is TGCAGTGAGGGTGGGAACACTGAAGCTTTCTTT. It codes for CSEGGNTEAFF.

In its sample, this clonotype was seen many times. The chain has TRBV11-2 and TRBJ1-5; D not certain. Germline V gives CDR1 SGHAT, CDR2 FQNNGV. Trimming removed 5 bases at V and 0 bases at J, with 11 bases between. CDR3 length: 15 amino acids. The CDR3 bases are TGTGCCAGCAGCCCCGGACGGACTAGCAATCAGCCCCAGCATTTT. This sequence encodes CASSPGRTSNQPQHF.

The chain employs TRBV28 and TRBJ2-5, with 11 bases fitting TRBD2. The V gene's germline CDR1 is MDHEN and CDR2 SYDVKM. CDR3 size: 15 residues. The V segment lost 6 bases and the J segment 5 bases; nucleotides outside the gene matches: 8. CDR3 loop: CASSQPIAGGETQYF. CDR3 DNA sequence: TGTGCCAGCAGCCAACCAATAGCGGGGGGGGAGACCCAGTACTTC. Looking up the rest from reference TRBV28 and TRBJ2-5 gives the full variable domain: DVKVTQSSRYLVKRTGEKVFLECVQDMDHENMFWYRQDPGLGLRLIYFSYDVKMKEKGDIPEGYSVSREKKERFSLILESASTNQTSMYLCASSQPIAGGETQYFGPGTRLLVL.

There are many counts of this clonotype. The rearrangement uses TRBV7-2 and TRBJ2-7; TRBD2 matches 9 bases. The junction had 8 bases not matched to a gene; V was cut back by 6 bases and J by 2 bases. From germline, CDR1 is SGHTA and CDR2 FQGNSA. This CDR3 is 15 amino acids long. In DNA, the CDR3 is TGTGCCAGCAGACCAGAGGCGGGAGGGGCCTACGAGCAGTACTTC. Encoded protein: CASRPEAGGAYEQYF.

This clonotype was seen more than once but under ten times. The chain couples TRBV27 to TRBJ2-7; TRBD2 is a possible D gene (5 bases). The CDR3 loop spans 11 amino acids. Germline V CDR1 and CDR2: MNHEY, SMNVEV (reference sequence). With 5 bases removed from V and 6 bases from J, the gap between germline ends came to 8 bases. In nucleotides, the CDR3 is TGTGCCAGCAGTCGAGGGTTCGAGCAGTACTTC. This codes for CASSRGFEQYF.

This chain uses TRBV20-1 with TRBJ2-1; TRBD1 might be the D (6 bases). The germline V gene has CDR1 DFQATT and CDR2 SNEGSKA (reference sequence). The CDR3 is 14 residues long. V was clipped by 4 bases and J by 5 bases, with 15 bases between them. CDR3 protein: CSAKRQDSHNEQFF. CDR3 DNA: TGCAGTGCTAAGCGACAGGATTCCCACAATGAGCAGTTCTTC.

The CDR3 nucleotides read TGTGCCAGCCAGGGGGCCGGCACTGAAGCTTTCTTT. Translating gives CASQGAGTEAFF. This chain connects TRBV2 to TRBJ1-1; 8 bases are a match to TRBD1. The length of the CDR3 is 12 residues. Losses at the gene ends were 8 bases for V and 4 bases for J; bases not matched to a gene: 3. Germline V gene lookup returns CDR1 SNHLY and CDR2 FYNNEI.

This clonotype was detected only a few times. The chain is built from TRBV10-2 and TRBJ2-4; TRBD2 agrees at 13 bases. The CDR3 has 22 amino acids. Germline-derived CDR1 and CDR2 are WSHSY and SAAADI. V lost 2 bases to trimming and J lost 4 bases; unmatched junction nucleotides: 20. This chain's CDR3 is CASSEPYWETSGGTRGKNIQYF. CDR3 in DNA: TGCGCCAGCAGTGAGCCGTACTGGGAGACTAGCGGGGGGACCCGGGGAAAAAACATTCAGTACTTC.

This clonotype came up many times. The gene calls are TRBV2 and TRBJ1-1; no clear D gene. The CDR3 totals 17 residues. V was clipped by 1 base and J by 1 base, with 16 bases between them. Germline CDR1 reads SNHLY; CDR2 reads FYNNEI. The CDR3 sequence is CASSEVQTPGANTEAFF. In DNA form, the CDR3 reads TGTGCCAGCAGTGAAGTTCAAACACCGGGCGCGAACACTGAAGCTTTCTTT.

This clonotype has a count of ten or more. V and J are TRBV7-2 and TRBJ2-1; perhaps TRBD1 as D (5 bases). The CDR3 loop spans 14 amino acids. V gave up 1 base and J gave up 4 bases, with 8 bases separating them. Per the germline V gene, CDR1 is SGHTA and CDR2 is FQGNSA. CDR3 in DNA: TGTGCCAGCAGCTTAGAAGGGGCGTACAATGAGCAGTTCTTC. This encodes CASSLEGAYNEQFF. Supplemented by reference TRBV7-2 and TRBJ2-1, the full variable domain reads GAGVSQSPSNKVTEKGKDVELRCDPISGHTALYWYRQSLGQGLEFLIYFQGNSAPDKSGLPSDRFSAERTGGSVSTLTIQRTQQEDSAVYLCASSLEGAYNEQFFGPGTRLTVL.

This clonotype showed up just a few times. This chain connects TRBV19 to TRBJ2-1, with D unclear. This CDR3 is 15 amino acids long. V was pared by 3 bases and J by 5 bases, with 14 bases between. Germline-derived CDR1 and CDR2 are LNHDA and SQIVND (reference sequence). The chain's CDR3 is CASSITRIKNNEQFF. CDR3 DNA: TGTGCCAGTAGTATTACCCGAATCAAGAACAATGAGCAGTTCTTC.

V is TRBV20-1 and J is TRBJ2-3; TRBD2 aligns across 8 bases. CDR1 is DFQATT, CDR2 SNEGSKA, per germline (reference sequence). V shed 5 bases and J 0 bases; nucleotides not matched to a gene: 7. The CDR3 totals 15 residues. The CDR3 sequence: CSAYTSGGSTDTQYF. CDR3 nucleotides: TGCAGTGCTTATACGAGCGGGGGTAGCACAGATACGCAGTATTTT.